This T cell receptor (beta chain) was documented in a study of CD8 T cells in ankylosing spondylitis. Study-wide results and caveats: Seemingly distinctive of ankylosing spondylitis blood was a TCR beta motif formed by eight highly homologous variants.

TCRdb reprocessed the 5' RACE reads via MiXCR and lists one record per CDR3 protein. Here the sample spans 220,000 or so distinct CDR3 sequences, 15% to 20% being singletons. Trimming stripped 8 bases from V and 5 bases from J, with 20 bases between. This CDR3 is 15 amino acids long. The germline CDR1 and CDR2 sequences are WNHNN and SYGVQD (reference sequence). On this clonotype: The antigen remains undetermined.

The chain links TRBV10-1 to TRBJ2-3; tentatively, D is TRBD1 (6 bases). The TCR sequence derives from a male donor with ankylosing spondylitis. Sequencing was carried out using blood, either unsorted or a sorted T cell fraction (not recorded which). The CDR3 nucleotides read TGCGCCAGCGTCCTCTGGGGGCTAGTGAAAGATACGCAGTATTTT. Amino acid sequence: CASVLWGLVKDTQYF.